Listed here are 22 T cell receptor beta chains from one sample, sequenced in a study of CD8 T cells in Susac syndrome. RNA in amounts of roughly 0.5 to 1 ug was reverse transcribed with random hexamers. A single record per CDR3 protein comes from TCRdb applying MiXCR to the immunoSEQ multiplex PCR reads. Of about 240,000 distinct CDR3 sequences in the sample, 95% to 97% were seen once. Sequencing input: CD4+ T cells from PBMCs. All receptors derive from a human donor with Susac syndrome.

The chain is built from TRBV20-1 and TRBJ2-5; D uncertain. Germline lookup yields CDR1 DFQATT and CDR2 SNEGSKA (reference sequence). The germline V and J ends were trimmed by 5 bases and 5 bases, with 15 bases remaining between them. CDR3 size: 13 residues. CDR3 loop: CSAQPQFLETQYF. The CDR3, as DNA: TGCAGTGCTCAACCCCAGTTTCTGGAGACCCAGTACTTC.

The V and J genes are TRBV4-2 and TRBJ2-7; D is uncertain. V was clipped by 0 bases and J by 3 bases, with 12 bases between them. CDR1 is LGHNA, CDR2 YNFKEQ, per germline. The CDR3 length is 15 residues. The CDR3 coding sequence is TGTGCCAGCAGCCAAGAAGTTCGGCTGGTCTACGAGCAGTACTTC. This gives the protein CASSQEVRLVYEQYF.

V gene TRBV29-1 combines with J gene TRBJ1-1; 7 bases map to TRBD1. The CDR3 covers 14 residues. The germline CDR1 and CDR2 sequences are SQVTM and ANQGSEA. V lost 6 bases to trimming and J lost 0 bases; unmatched junction nucleotides: 7. CDR3 residues: CSVPGQLMNTEAFF. CDR3 nucleotides: TGCAGCGTCCCGGGACAGCTAATGAACACTGAAGCTTTCTTT.

This chain connects TRBV15 to TRBJ2-7; D remains unclear. The germline V gene has CDR1 LNHNV and CDR2 YYDKDF (reference sequence). The V gene lost 0 bases and the J gene lost 4 bases, with 16 bases spanning the gap. CDR3 size: 16 residues. The CDR3 protein is CATSRDNEGMVYEQYF. CDR3 in DNA: TGTGCCACCAGCAGAGATAATGAAGGGATGGTTTACGAGCAGTACTTC.

CDR3 loop: CAWRRAGEGRAYNEQFF. The CDR3 coding sequence is TGTGCCTGGAGAAGAGCGGGAGAAGGGCGGGCCTACAATGAGCAGTTCTTC. The chain joins TRBV30 to TRBJ2-1; 8 bases line up with TRBD2. This CDR3 is built from 17 residues. The germline gives CDR1 GTSNPN, CDR2 SVGIG (reference sequence). J gave up 2 bases and V 3 bases, and 12 bases lay outside the gene matches.

The table lists this clonotype with a count of one. The chain employs TRBV25-1 and TRBJ2-1, with TRBD2 matching 7 bases. V lost 1 base and J lost 8; bases outside the gene matches: 14. The CDR3 extends over 17 amino acids. In germline, CDR1 is MGHDK, CDR2 SYGVNS. CDR3 in DNA: TGTGCCAGCAGTGAATCTCCCTTTGGGAGGGCCGTATATGAGCAGTTCTTC. It is translated as CASSESPFGRAVYEQFF.

The J gene is TRBJ2-7, the V gene TRBV3-1; D tentatively reads TRBD1 or TRBD2 (5 bases each). The CDR3 totals 16 residues. V was cut by 1 base and J by 5 bases, with 18 bases left in between. Germline CDR1 is LGHDT and CDR2 is YNNKEL (reference sequence). In DNA, the CDR3 is TGTGCCAGCAGCCAAGGGGGTCGTGGGGGAGTCGACGAGCAGTACTTC. Translation gives CASSQGGRGGVDEQYF.

This chain connects TRBV29-1 to TRBJ2-5, with 8 nucleotides matching TRBD2. The germline V gene has CDR1 SQVTM and CDR2 ANQGSEA. Trimming cost V 2 bases and J 5 bases; bases outside gene matches: 7. The CDR3 runs to 14 residues. The CDR3 here is CSVELGRAGETQYF. The CDR3 DNA reads as TGCAGCGTTGAACTCGGGAGGGCCGGGGAGACCCAGTACTTC.

This sequence joins TRBV18 and TRBJ2-7; D perhaps matches TRBD1 (5 bases). V gave up 3 bases and J gave up 3 bases, with 12 bases separating them. Germline V CDR1 and CDR2: KGHSH, LQKENI. CDR3 length: 14 residues. In DNA, the CDR3 is TGTGCCAGCTCACCCTTGGTCGACAGCTACGAGCAGTACTTC. This codes for CASSPLVDSYEQYF. Based on the CDR3 plus reference TRBV18 and TRBJ2-7, the full variable domain is NAGVMQNPRHLVRRRGQEARLRCSPMKGHSHVYWYRQLPEEGLKFMVYLQKENIIDESGMPKERFSAEFPKEGPSILRIQQVVRGDSAAYFCASSPLVDSYEQYFGPGTRLTVT.

The chain combines TRBV18 with TRBJ2-5; TRBD2 agrees at 8 bases. The CDR3 is 13 amino acids. CDR1 and CDR2 from the germline V gene are KGHSH and LQKENI. Losses at the gene ends were 5 bases for V and 4 bases for J; bases not matched to a gene: 3. In DNA form, the CDR3 reads TGTGCCAGCTCAACCACTAGCGGAGAGACCCAGTACTTC. The encoded protein is CASSTTSGETQYF. The full variable domain, completed using reference TRBV18 and TRBJ2-5, is NAGVMQNPRHLVRRRGQEARLRCSPMKGHSHVYWYRQLPEEGLKFMVYLQKENIIDESGMPKERFSAEFPKEGPSILRIQQVVRGDSAAYFCASSTTSGETQYFGPGTRLLVL.

V gene TRBV5-1 combines with J gene TRBJ2-5; D gene uncertain. Germline V lookup: CDR1 SGHRS, CDR2 YFSETQ. The CDR3 covers 13 residues. Trimming removed 0 bases from V and 4 bases from J, with 7 bases in between. Here the CDR3 reads CASSLGQVETQYF. CDR3 nucleotides: TGCGCCAGCAGCTTGGGACAAGTAGAGACCCAGTACTTC. Supplemented by reference TRBV5-1 and TRBJ2-5, the full variable domain reads KAGVTQTPRYLIKTRGQQVTLSCSPISGHRSVSWYQQTPGQGLQFLFEYFSETQRNKGNFPGRFSGRQFSNSRSEMNVSTLELGDSALYLCASSLGQVETQYFGPGTRLLVL.

The chain links TRBV6-5 to TRBJ2-3, with D perhaps matching TRBD2 (6 bases). Germline CDR1 reads MNHEY; CDR2 reads SVGAGI. The CDR3 runs 13 residues. V lost 4 bases and J lost 5, with 10 bases in between. The DNA of the CDR3 is TGTGCCAGCAGTTCGGGAGTGCGAGATACGCAGTATTTT. Translation gives CASSSGVRDTQYF.

The J gene is TRBJ2-3, the V gene TRBV3-1; 10 positions agree with TRBD2. CDR3 size: 16 residues. From germline, CDR1 is LGHDT and CDR2 YNNKEL (reference sequence). With V trimmed by 2 bases and J by 1 base, 3 bases remained unmatched. This CDR3 is CASSQTGTSGTDTQYF. In DNA form, the CDR3 reads TGTGCCAGCAGCCAAACCGGGACTAGCGGCACAGATACGCAGTATTTT.

The V gene is TRBV20-1, the J gene TRBJ1-2; 7 nucleotides agree with TRBD1. V lost 0 bases to trimming and J lost 4 bases; unmatched junction nucleotides: 2. Germline V gene data show CDR1 as DFQATT and CDR2 as SNEGSKA (reference sequence). The CDR3 totals 13 residues. In nucleotides, the CDR3 is TGCAGTGCTAGAGAAGCAGGGGGCTATGGCTACACCTTC. Its protein product is CSAREAGGYGYTF.

This chain joins TRBV3-1 and TRBJ2-1; D might be TRBD1 (6 bases). The length of the CDR3 is 15 residues. Trimming pared 1 base from V and 0 bases from J, leaving 7 bases between. Germline CDR1 reads LGHDT; CDR2 reads YNNKEL (reference sequence). CDR3 region: CASSQVQGSYNEQFF. CDR3 coding DNA: TGTGCCAGCAGCCAAGTACAGGGCTCCTACAATGAGCAGTTCTTC.

This clonotype appeared once. The chain recombines TRBV4-1 with TRBJ2-7, with 12 bases aligning to TRBD2. The CDR3 runs 16 residues. The V gene end was trimmed by 4 bases and the J gene end by 4 bases; junction bases not matched to a gene: 8. Looked up from germline, CDR1 is MGHRA and CDR2 is YSYEKL. The CDR3 region has the DNA TGCGCCAGCAGCCGTTCCCGACTAGCGGGAGAGTACGAGCAGTACTTC. It yields the protein CASSRSRLAGEYEQYF.

The chain employs TRBV2 and TRBJ1-5, with D unclear. Germline V CDR1 and CDR2: SNHLY, FYNNEI. V was pared by 7 bases and J by 7 bases, with 14 bases between. There are 13 residues in the CDR3. CDR3 DNA: TGTGCCAGCACGGAGAGGGCGGCCCAGCCCCAGCATTTT. Translation: CASTERAAQPQHF.

The chain is built from TRBV30 and TRBJ1-5; TRBD1 agrees at 8 bases. The CDR3 consists of 14 residues. Trimming took 0 bases from V and 5 from J; bases not matched to a gene: 3. Germline V gene data show CDR1 as GTSNPN and CDR2 as SVGIG (reference sequence). CDR3 sequence: CAWSVLTGDQPQHF. The CDR3, as DNA: TGTGCCTGGAGTGTACTGACAGGGGATCAGCCCCAGCATTTT.

In nucleotides, the CDR3 is TGTGCCAGCCAGACTAGCGGGGGGACCTACGAGCAGTACTTC. It specifies CASQTSGGTYEQYF. The genes are TRBV2 and TRBJ2-7; 13 bases align to TRBD2. V was pared by 8 bases and J by 2 bases, with 3 bases of the junction left unmatched. The CDR3 is made up of 14 amino acids. Germline V gives CDR1 SNHLY, CDR2 FYNNEI.

This clonotype was detected only once. V usage is TRBV30 and J usage is TRBJ2-5; TRBD2 agrees at 10 bases. Germline trimming cut 3 bases from V and 7 bases from J; bases unmatched to any gene: 11. CDR3 length: 15 residues. CDR1 and CDR2 from the germline V gene are GTSNPN and SVGIG (reference sequence). The CDR3 loop is CAWRSSGRVGGTQYF. The CDR3 nucleotides read TGTGCCTGGAGGTCAAGCGGGAGGGTTGGCGGGACCCAGTACTTC.

The chain links TRBV12-3 or TRBV12-4 to TRBJ1-1; D is possibly TRBD1 (6 bases). The V end was cut by 8 bases, the J end by 4 bases, with 17 bases between. CDR3 length: 14 residues. The CDR3 reads CASFVLGARTEAFF. The CDR3 nucleotides are TGTGCCAGCTTTGTTCTGGGGGCGCGCACTGAAGCTTTCTTT.

The chain couples TRBV12-3 or TRBV12-4 to TRBJ1-5; a weak D match, TRBD1 (5 bases). The CDR3 runs to 16 residues. V was cut by 7 bases and J by 3 bases, with 19 bases left in between. The CDR3 loop is CASTPVGGAANQPQHF. In DNA, the CDR3 is TGTGCCAGCACCCCGGTGGGGGGAGCGGCCAATCAGCCCCAGCATTTT.